A selection of T cell receptor beta chains follows, all from one sample in a study of T-cell memory formation after mild COVID-19. TCRdb used MiXCR to reprocess the 5' RACE reads, holding one entry per CDR3 protein. The sample includes a few hundred thousand distinct CDR3 sequences, 15% to 20% of them seen just once. Source material: PBMCs or a T cell subset sorted from them (not recorded which). These receptors were collected from a man younger than 35 who had mild COVID-19 (a few samples of this study predate the infection). Cell type and time point are not known. Both conserved end residues are trimmed from each CDR3.

j_call: TRBJ1-1; v_call: TRBV6-2/TRBV6-3; cdr3_aa: ASRYMGASSEAF
j_call: TRBJ1-2; v_call: TRBV7-9; cdr3_aa: ASSLDWTETNYGYT
j_call: TRBJ1-5; v_call: TRBV19; cdr3_aa: ASSATGGSNQPQH
j_call: TRBJ2-7; v_call: TRBV7-3; cdr3_aa: ASSIGQNNEQY
j_call: TRBJ2-1; v_call: TRBV7-3; cdr3_aa: ASSSLAGGPAEQF
j_call: TRBJ1-2; v_call: TRBV5-5; cdr3_aa: ASSSGFLAVGYT
j_call: TRBJ2-5; v_call: TRBV9; cdr3_aa: ASSVEAETQY
j_call: TRBJ2-3; v_call: TRBV28; cdr3_aa: ASSIDSVDTQY
j_call: TRBJ2-3; v_call: TRBV7-3; cdr3_aa: ASSILAGSTDTQY
j_call: TRBJ1-6; v_call: TRBV5-6; cdr3_aa: ASSLAATSRQPLH
j_call: TRBJ2-6; v_call: TRBV4-3; cdr3_aa: ASSQDFMGQLYLSSGANVLT
j_call: TRBJ2-7; v_call: TRBV7-9; cdr3_aa: ASSLGRTSYEQY
j_call: TRBJ1-2; v_call: TRBV12-3/TRBV12-4; cdr3_aa: ASSPGRGET
j_call: TRBJ1-6; v_call: TRBV7-8; cdr3_aa: ASSLRMGSPLH
j_call: TRBJ1-2; v_call: TRBV6-6; cdr3_aa: ASSYPIGQGEGYT
j_call: TRBJ1-6; v_call: TRBV25-1; cdr3_aa: ASSEGGQETSPLH
j_call: TRBJ2-3; v_call: TRBV6-5; cdr3_aa: ASSPPGDNTDTQY
j_call: TRBJ1-1; v_call: TRBV5-1; cdr3_aa: ASSLEDATKAF
j_call: TRBJ1-1; v_call: TRBV20-1; cdr3_aa: SARRGLGNTEAF
j_call: TRBJ2-3; v_call: TRBV9; cdr3_aa: ASSVAAGQGRGTDTQY
j_call: TRBJ1-2; v_call: TRBV6-2/TRBV6-3; cdr3_aa: ASSYRSAGYGYT
j_call: TRBJ1-2; v_call: TRBV7-3; cdr3_aa: ASSPSPVHYGYT
j_call: TRBJ1-4; v_call: TRBV18; cdr3_aa: ASSRDGLNEKLF
j_call: TRBJ2-3; v_call: TRBV7-9; cdr3_aa: ASSLVATGHRRAQY
j_call: TRBJ2-1; v_call: TRBV20-1; cdr3_aa: SAQREYNEQF
j_call: TRBJ2-5; v_call: TRBV18; cdr3_aa: ASSPRDTQETQY
j_call: TRBJ2-1; v_call: TRBV6-2/TRBV6-3; cdr3_aa: ASSYRRGAIYNEQF
j_call: TRBJ2-5; v_call: TRBV4-2; cdr3_aa: ASSQFGQGQETQY
j_call: TRBJ1-1; v_call: TRBV12-3/TRBV12-4; cdr3_aa: ASTLDMNTEAF
j_call: TRBJ1-2; v_call: TRBV4-3; cdr3_aa: ASSQDLSDTFYT
j_call: TRBJ2-3; v_call: TRBV5-1; cdr3_aa: ASSLTAWKRGGTDTQY
j_call: TRBJ2-3; v_call: TRBV4-3; cdr3_aa: ASSQAGPRGGRDTQY
j_call: TRBJ2-5; v_call: TRBV12-3/TRBV12-4; cdr3_aa: ASSPGQSGKQY
j_call: TRBJ2-6; v_call: TRBV5-8; cdr3_aa: ASSPCPGQGFSGANVLT
j_call: TRBJ1-3; v_call: TRBV4-3; cdr3_aa: ASSQDGRGGSGNTIY
j_call: TRBJ2-1; v_call: TRBV12-3/TRBV12-4; cdr3_aa: ASSWTGASNEQF
j_call: TRBJ2-3; v_call: TRBV30; cdr3_aa: AWSPAGRGGTDTQY
j_call: TRBJ2-5; v_call: TRBV19; cdr3_aa: ASSKRQGRLQETQY
j_call: TRBJ2-1; v_call: TRBV5-1; cdr3_aa: ASSLGAGLESYNEQF
j_call: TRBJ2-1; v_call: TRBV12-3/TRBV12-4; cdr3_aa: ASSPLAGGLVEQF
j_call: TRBJ2-7; v_call: TRBV7-3; cdr3_aa: ASSLMPGNEQY